Below, one TCR beta chain is given with its context. This entry belongs to a study of blood T cell repertoires in COVID-19. The CDR3 covers 14 residues. Libraries were prepared by immunoSEQ multiplex PCR; TCRdb keeps only in-frame clonotypes and omits some of them. The sample holds under 75,000 clones, 80% seen once. The TCR originated in a man in his 60s with acute or convalescent COVID-19. The chain joins TRBV21-1 to TRBJ2-5; the D call TRBD2 from the table was never checked on the DNA. TRBV21-1 is tagged as a pseudogene. Input material: peripheral blood. Here the CDR3 reads CARNSGGAGETQYF. In DNA form, the CDR3 reads TGTGCCAGGAACAGCGGGGGGGCGGGTGAGACCCAGTACTTC.